This T cell receptor (beta chain) derives from a study of T cell changes during pregnancy in multiple sclerosis. Repertoires were generated with immunoSEQ multiplex PCR, while TCRdb's copy carries only in-frame clones and drops some. The profile shows approximately 46,000 clones, roughly 90% of them singletons. Germline V gene lookup returns CDR1 SGHAT and CDR2 FQNNGV. With V trimmed by 5 bases and J by 0 bases, 11 bases remained unmatched. The CDR3 totals 18 residues. The TCR originated in a female donor with multiple sclerosis, enrolled in a pregnancy study. Here the sequenced sample was CD8+ T cells from peripheral blood mononuclear cells, taken in the second trimester of pregnancy. V and J are TRBV11-2 and TRBJ2-2, with 8 bases lining up with TRBD2. CDR3 DNA sequence: TGTGCCAGCAGCCAAGGACTAGCTATATTGCCGAACACCGGGGAGCTGTTTTTT. It specifies CASSQGLAILPNTGELFF.